This T cell receptor (beta chain) emerged from a study of cytomegalovirus exposure and HLA in healthy donors. The PCR had 60 Vbeta and 13 Jbeta primers. Method: immunoSEQ multiplex PCR; TCRdb's copy keeps in-frame clones and lacks some. The sample lists approximately 110,000 clones, under 80% seen once, with less than 15% in the top ten. General study findings and limits: Exclusion applied to some V segments, including TRBV6-2 and TRBV6-3, as they were indistinguishable.

For this clone: Its specificity is unknown.

The CDR3 length is 17 residues. Trimming pared 2 bases from V and 0 bases from J, leaving 15 bases between. Germline V lookup: CDR1 KGHSH, CDR2 LQKENI. Sequenced: PBMCs. J is TRBJ2-3 and V is TRBV18; D not resolved. This sequence was found in a woman aged 55-70 years in good health and CMV-seropositive. DNA for the CDR3: TGTGCCAGCTCACCAGGGCAGACCAGACCTAGCACAGATACGCAGTATTTT. This encodes CASSPGQTRPSTDTQYF.